The present T cell receptor beta chain was sequenced within a study of blood T cell repertoires in COVID-19. Whole-study context: From T cells, B-cell-depleted T cells, or PBMCs came the material, which was cDNA or gDNA.

Per the original data handling: It was from reference gene primer amplification that nucleated cell counts were estimated. TCRdb keeps only in-frame clones here, not all; method: immunoSEQ multiplex PCR. V and J calls plus clone size are reproduced from that table; the DNA served to infer D and trimming. The sample lists about 360,000 clones, 70% to 85% occurring once. The junction had 10 bases not matched to a gene; V was cut back by 0 bases and J by 5 bases. CDR3 length equals 17 residues. Germline CDR1 LGHNA, CDR2 YNFKEQ. The receptor comes from a human donor with acute or convalescent COVID-19. The donor label of this sample is uncertain. Sample: peripheral blood. The chain joins TRBV4-2 to TRBJ2-5, with TRBD2 matching 9 bases. CDR3 sequence: CASSQERGGGALETQYF. The CDR3 DNA reads as TGTGCCAGCAGCCAAGAGCGGGGCGGGGGGGCTTTGGAGACCCAGTACTTC.